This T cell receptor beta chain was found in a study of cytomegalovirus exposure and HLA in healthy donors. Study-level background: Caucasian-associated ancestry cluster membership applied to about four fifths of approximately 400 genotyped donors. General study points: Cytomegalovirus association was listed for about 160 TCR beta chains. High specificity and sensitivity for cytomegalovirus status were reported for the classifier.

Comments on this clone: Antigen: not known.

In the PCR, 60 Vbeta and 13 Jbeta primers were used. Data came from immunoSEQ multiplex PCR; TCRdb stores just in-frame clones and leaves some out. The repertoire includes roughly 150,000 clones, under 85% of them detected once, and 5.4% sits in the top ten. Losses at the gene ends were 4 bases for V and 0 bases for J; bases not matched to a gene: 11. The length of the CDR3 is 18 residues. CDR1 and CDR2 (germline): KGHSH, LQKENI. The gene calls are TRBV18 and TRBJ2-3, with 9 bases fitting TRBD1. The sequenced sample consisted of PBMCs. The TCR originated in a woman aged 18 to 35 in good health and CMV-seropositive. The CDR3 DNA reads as TGTGCCAGCTCACTTCGCCCGACAGGGGGAGTTAGCACAGATACGCAGTATTTT. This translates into CASSLRPTGGVSTDTQYF.